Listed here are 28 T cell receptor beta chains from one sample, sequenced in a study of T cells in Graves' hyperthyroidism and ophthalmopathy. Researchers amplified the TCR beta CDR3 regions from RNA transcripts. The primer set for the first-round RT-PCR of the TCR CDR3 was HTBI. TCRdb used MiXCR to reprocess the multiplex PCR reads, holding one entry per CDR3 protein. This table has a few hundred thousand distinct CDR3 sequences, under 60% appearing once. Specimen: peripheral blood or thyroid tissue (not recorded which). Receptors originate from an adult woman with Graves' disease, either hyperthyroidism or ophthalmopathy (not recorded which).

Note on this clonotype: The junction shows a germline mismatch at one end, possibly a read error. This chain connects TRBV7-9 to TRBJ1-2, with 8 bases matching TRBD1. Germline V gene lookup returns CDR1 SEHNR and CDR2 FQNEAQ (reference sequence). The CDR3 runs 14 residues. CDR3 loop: CASSLGTGDYGCTF. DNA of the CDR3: TGTGCCAGCAGCTTGGGGACAGGAGATTATGGCTGCACCTTC. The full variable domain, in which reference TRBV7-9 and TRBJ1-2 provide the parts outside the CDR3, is DTGVSQNPRHKITKRGQNVTFRCDPISEHNRLYWYRQTLGQGPEFLTYFQNEAQLEKSRLLSDRFSAERPKGSFSTLEIQRTEQGDSAMYLCASSLGTGDYGCTFGSGTRLTVV.

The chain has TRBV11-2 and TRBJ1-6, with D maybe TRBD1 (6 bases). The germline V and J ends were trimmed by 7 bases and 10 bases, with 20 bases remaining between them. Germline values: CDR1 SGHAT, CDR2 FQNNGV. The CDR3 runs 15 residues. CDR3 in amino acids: CASNSLSTGKSPLHF. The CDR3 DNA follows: TGTGCCAGCAACTCCCTATCAACAGGGAAATCACCCCTCCACTTT.

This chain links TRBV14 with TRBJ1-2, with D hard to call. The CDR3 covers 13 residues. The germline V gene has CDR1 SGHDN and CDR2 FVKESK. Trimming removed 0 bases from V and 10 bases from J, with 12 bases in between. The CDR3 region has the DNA TGTGCCAGCAGCCAAGAATGGCCGGGAGTCTACACCTTC. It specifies CASSQEWPGVYTF.

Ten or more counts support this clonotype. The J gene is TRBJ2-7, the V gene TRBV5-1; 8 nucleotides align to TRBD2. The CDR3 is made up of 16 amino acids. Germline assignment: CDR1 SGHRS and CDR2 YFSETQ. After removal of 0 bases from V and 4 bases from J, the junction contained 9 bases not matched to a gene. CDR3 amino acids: CASSLEPSGSPYEQYF. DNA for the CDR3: TGCGCCAGCAGCTTGGAGCCCAGCGGGAGCCCATACGAGCAGTACTTC.

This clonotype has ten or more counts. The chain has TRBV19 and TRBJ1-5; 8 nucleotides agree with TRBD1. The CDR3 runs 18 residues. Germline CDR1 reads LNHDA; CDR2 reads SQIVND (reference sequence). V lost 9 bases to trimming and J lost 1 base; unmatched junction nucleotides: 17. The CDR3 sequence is CASYDLRQGRRSNQPQHF. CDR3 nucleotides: TGTGCCAGCTACGACCTCAGACAGGGGCGGCGAAGCAATCAGCCCCAGCATTTT.

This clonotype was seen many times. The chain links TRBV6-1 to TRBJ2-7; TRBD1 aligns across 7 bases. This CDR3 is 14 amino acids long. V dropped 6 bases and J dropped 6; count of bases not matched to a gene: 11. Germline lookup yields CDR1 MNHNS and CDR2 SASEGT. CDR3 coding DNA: TGTGCCAGCAGCACCGGGACAGAAAACTCCGAGCAGTACTTC. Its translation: CASSTGTENSEQYF.

In nucleotides, the CDR3 is TGTGCCATCTCGGGCGGCCCGACACCGGGGTTGAATCAGCCCCAGCATTTT. Amino acids: CAISGGPTPGLNQPQHF. The V and J genes are TRBV10-3 and TRBJ1-5; D gene ambiguous. Germline V gene sequence: CDR1 ENHRY, CDR2 SYGVKD. This CDR3 has 17 residues. Trimming cost V 8 bases and J 4 bases, with 24 bases left between them.

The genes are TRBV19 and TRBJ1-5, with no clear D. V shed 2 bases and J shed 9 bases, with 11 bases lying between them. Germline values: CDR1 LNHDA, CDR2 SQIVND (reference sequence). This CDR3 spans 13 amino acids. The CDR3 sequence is CASSITGAGPQHF. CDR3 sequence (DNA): TGTGCCAGTAGTATAACTGGAGCTGGGCCCCAGCATTTT.

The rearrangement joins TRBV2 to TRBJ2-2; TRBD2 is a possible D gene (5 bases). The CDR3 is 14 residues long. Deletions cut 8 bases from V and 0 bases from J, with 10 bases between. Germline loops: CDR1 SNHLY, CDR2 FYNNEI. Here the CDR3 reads CASYRGANTGELFF. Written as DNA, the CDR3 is TGTGCCAGCTATCGGGGAGCGAACACCGGGGAGCTGTTTTTT.

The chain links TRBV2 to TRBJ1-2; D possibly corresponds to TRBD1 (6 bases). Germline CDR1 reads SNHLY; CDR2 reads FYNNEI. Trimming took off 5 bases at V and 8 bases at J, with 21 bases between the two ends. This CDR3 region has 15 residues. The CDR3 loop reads CASSQINREAEGYTF. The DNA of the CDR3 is TGTGCCAGCAGTCAAATAAACAGGGAGGCGGAGGGCTACACCTTC.

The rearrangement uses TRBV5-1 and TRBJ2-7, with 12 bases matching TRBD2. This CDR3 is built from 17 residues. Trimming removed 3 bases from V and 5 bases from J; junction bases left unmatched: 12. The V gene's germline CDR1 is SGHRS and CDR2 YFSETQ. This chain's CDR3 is CASSWKTSGRRTDEQYF. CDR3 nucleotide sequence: TGCGCCAGCAGCTGGAAGACTAGCGGGAGAAGGACCGACGAGCAGTACTTC.

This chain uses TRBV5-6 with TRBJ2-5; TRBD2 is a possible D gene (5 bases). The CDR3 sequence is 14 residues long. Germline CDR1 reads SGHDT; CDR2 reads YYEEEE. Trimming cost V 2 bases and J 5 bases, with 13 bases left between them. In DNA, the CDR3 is TGTGCCAGCAGCTTCGGACGGGGAGTGGAGACCCAGTACTTC. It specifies CASSFGRGVETQYF.

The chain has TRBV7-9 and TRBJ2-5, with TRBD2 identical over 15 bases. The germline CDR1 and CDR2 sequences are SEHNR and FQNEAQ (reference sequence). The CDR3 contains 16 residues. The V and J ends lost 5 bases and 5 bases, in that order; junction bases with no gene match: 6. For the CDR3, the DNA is TGTGCCAGCAGCCCGGGGACTAGCGGGAGGCATGAGACCCAGTACTTC. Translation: CASSPGTSGRHETQYF.

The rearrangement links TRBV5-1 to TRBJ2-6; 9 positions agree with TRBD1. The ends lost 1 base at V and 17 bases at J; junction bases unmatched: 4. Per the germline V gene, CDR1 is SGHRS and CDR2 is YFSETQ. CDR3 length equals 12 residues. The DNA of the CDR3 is TGCGCCAGCAGCTTGTCGGGACAGGGAATGACTTTC. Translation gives CASSLSGQGMTF.

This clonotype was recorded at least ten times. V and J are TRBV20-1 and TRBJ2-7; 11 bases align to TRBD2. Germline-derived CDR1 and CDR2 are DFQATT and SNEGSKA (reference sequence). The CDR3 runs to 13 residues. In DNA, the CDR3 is TGCAGGGTTACTAGCGGGAGTATTTACGAGCAGTACTTC. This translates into CRVTSGSIYEQYF.

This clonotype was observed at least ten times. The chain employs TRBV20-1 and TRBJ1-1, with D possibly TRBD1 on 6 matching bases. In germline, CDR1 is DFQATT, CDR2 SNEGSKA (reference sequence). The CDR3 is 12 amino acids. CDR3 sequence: CSLKQGLTEAFF. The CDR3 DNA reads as TGCAGCTTAAAACAGGGTCTCACTGAAGCTTTCTTT.

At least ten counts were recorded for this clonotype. CDR3 sequence: CASSIRDSDYEQYF. The CDR3 region has the DNA TGCGCCAGCAGCATACGGGACAGTGACTACGAGCAGTACTTC. The J gene is TRBJ2-7, the V gene TRBV5-1, with 7 bases that match TRBD1. This CDR3 contains 14 residues. The trim removed 4 bases at V and 3 bases at J, leaving 7 bases unmatched. Germline V gene data show CDR1 as SGHRS and CDR2 as YFSETQ.

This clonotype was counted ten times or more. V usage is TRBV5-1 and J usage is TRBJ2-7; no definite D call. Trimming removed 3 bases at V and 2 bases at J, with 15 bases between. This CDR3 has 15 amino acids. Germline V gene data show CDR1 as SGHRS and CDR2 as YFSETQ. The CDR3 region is CASSYLLGQTYEQYF. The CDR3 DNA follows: TGCGCCAGCAGCTATTTATTGGGCCAGACCTACGAGCAGTACTTC. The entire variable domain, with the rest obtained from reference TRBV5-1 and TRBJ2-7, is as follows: KAGVTQTPRYLIKTRGQQVTLSCSPISGHRSVSWYQQTPGQGLQFLFEYFSETQRNKGNFPGRFSGRQFSNSRSEMNVSTLELGDSALYLCASSYLLGQTYEQYFGPGTRLTVT.

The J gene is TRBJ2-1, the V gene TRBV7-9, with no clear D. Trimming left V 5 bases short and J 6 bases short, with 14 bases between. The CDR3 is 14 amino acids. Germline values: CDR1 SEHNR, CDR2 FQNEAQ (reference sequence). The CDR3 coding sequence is TGTGCCAGCAGCGTCCTGCGGCCAACCAATGAGCAGTTCTTC. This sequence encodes CASSVLRPTNEQFF.

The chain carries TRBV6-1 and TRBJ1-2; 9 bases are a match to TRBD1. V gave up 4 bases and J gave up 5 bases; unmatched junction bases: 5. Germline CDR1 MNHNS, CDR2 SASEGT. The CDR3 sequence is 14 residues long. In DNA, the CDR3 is TGTGCCAGCAGTGCAACAGGGGGCATTTATGGCTACACCTTC. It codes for CASSATGGIYGYTF.

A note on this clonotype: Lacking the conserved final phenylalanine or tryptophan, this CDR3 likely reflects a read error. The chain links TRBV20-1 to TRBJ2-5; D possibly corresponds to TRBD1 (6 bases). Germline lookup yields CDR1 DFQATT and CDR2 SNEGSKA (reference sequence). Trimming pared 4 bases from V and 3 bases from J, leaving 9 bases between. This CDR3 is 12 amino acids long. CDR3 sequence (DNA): TGCAGTGCTAAGGGACACGAAGAGACCCAGTACTGC. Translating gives CSAKGHEETQYC.

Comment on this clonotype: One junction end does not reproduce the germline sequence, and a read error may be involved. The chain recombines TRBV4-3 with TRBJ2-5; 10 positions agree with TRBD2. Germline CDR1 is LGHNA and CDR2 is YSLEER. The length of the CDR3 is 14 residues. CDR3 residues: CAGSPSGRIETQYF. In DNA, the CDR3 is TGCGCCGGCAGCCCTAGCGGGAGAATCGAGACCCAGTACTTC.

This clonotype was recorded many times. The CDR3 DNA follows: TGTGCCTGGAGTGTATCGGGAAACACCATATATTTT. Translation: CAWSVSGNTIYF. This rearrangement joins TRBV30 to TRBJ1-3; no firm D call. V was shortened by 0 bases and J by 4 bases, with 4 bases between the two germline ends. CDR1 and CDR2 from the germline V gene are GTSNPN and SVGIG (reference sequence). The CDR3 is 12 amino acids.

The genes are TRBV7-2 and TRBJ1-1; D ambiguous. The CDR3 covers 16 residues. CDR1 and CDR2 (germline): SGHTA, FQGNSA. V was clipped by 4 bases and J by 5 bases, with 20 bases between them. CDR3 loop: CASSSALSQRGTEAFF. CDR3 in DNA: TGTGCCAGCAGCTCAGCTCTAAGTCAGCGAGGGACTGAAGCTTTCTTT.

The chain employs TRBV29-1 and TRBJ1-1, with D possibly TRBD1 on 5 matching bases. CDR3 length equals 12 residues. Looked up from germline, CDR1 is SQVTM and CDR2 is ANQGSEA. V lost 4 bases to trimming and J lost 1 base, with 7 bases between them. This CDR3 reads CSVVQGNTEAFF. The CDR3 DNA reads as TGCAGCGTTGTTCAGGGGAACACTGAAGCTTTCTTT.

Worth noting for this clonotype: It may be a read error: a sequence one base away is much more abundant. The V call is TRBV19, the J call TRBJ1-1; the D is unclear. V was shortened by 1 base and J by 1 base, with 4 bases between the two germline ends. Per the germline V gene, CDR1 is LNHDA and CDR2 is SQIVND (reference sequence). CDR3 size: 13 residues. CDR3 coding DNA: TGTGCCAGTAGTATAGTACGGAACACTGAAGCTTTCTTT. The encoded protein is CASSIVRNTEAFF.

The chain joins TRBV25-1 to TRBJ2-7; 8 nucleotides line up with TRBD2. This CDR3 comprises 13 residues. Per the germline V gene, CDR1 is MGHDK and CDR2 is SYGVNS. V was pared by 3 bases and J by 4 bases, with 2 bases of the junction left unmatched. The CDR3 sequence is CASSDSSGYEQYF. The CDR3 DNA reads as TGTGCCAGCAGTGACTCTAGCGGGTACGAGCAGTACTTC.

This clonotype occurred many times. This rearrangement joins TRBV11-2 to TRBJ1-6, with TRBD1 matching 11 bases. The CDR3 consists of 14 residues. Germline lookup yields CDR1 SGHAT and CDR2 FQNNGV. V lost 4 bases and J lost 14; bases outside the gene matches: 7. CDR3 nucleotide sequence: TGTGCCAGCAGCTCGCTATCGGGACAGGGGGCCCTCCACTTT. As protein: CASSSLSGQGALHF.